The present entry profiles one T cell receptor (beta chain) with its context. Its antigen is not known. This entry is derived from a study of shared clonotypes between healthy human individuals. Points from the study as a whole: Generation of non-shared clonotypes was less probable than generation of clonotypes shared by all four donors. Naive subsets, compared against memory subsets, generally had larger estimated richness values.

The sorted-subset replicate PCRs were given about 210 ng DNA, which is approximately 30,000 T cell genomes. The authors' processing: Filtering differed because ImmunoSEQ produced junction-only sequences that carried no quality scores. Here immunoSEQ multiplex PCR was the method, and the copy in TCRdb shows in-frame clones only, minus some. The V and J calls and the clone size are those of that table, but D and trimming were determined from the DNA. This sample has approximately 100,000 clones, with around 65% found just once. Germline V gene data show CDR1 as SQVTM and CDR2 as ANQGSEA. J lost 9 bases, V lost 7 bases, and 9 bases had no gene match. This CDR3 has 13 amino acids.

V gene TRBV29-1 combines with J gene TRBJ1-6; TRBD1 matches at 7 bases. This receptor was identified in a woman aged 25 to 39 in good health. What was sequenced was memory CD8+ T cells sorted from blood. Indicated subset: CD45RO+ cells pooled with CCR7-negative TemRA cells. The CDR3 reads CSALQGEGSPLHF. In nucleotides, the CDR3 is TGCAGCGCCCTTCAGGGGGAGGGTTCACCCCTCCACTTT.